This T cell receptor beta chain comes out of a study of shared clonotypes between healthy human individuals. At the level of the study: For every donor, three CD4 naive, three CD4 memory, two CD8 naive and one CD8 memory plates were used.

This clone was counted a single time. The antigen is not known. Study results and limitations: Represented diversity, genetic and exposure-history alike, was limited by few donors. Clonotypes which were not shared had lower generation probabilities than clonotypes that all four donors shared.

The data were produced by immunoSEQ multiplex PCR, yet TCRdb's version contains in-frame clones alone and is incomplete. The data hold nearly 1,000,000 clones, with more than 75% observed a single time. Germline CDR1 is SGHRS and CDR2 is YFSETQ. V shed 0 bases and J shed 1 base, with 10 bases lying between them. The CDR3 extends over 15 amino acids. The TCR sequence derives from a man in his late teens or twenties in good health. Material for sequencing was memory CD4+ T cells sorted from blood. The sample's subset: CD45RA-negative fraction. The chain carries TRBV5-1 and TRBJ1-2, with D possibly TRBD1 on 6 matching bases. CDR3: CASSLGTAFNYGYTF. CDR3 nucleotide sequence: TGCGCCAGCAGCTTGGGGACAGCATTTAACTATGGCTACACCTTC.